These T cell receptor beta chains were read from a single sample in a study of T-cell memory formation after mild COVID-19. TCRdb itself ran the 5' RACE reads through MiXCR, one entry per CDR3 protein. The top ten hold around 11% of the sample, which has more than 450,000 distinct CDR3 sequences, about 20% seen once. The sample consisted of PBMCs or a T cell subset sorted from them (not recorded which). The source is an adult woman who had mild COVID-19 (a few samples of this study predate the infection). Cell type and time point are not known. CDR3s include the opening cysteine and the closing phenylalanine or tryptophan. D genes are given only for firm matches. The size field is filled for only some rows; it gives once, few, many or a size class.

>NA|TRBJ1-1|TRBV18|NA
CASSPQPTDLQGTEAFF
TGTGCCAGCTCACCTCAGCCAACTGACCTACAAGGCACTGAAGCTTTCTTT
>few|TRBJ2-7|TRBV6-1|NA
CASSDQSIIYEQYF
TGTGCCAGCAGTGATCAGAGCATCATCTACGAGCAGTACTTC
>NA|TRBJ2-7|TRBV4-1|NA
CASSKIGSSSYEQYF
TGCGCCAGCAGCAAGATTGGGTCTAGCTCCTACGAGCAGTACTTC
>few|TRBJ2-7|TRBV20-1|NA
CSAQQGGLGEQYF
TGCAGTGCTCAACAGGGGGGGCTTGGGGAGCAGTACTTC
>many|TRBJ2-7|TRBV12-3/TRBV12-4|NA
CASSLASLGGYEQYF
TGTGCCAGCAGTTTGGCCTCCCTTGGCGGATACGAGCAGTACTTC
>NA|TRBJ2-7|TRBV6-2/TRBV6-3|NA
CASSYSMGGQYF
TGTGCCAGCAGTTACTCAATGGGTGGGCAGTACTTC
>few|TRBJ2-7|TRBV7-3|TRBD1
CASSFGDSRYEQYF
TGTGCCAGCAGCTTCGGGGACAGTCGCTACGAGCAGTACTTC
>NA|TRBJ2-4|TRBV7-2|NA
CAKNIQYF
TGTGCCAAAAACATTCAGTACTTC
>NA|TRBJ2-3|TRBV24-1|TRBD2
CATSDPSGRTDTQYF
TGTGCCACCAGTGATCCTAGCGGGAGGACAGATACGCAGTATTTT
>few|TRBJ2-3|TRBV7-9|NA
CASSFMSGYGDTQYF
TGTGCCAGCAGCTTCATGTCTGGATATGGAGATACGCAGTATTTT
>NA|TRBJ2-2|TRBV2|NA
CASSEYGARANTGELFF
TGTGCCAGCAGTGAATATGGGGCGAGAGCGAACACCGGGGAGCTGTTTTTT
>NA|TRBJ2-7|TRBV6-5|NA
CASSQTGTTYEQYF
TGTGCCAGCAGCCAGACAGGGACTACCTACGAGCAGTACTTC
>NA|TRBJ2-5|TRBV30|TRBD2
CAWTPGTSGGETQYF
TGTGCCTGGACCCCCGGGACTAGCGGGGGAGAGACCCAGTACTTC
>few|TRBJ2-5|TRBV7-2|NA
CASSLVTEPQETQYF
TGTGCCAGCAGCTTAGTGACGGAACCACAAGAGACCCAGTACTTC
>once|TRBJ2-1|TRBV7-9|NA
CASKAGNEQFF
TGTGCCAGCAAAGCTGGCAATGAGCAGTTCTTC
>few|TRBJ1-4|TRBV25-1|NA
CASSELGTGNEKLFF
TGTGCCAGCAGTGAATTGGGAACAGGCAATGAAAAACTGTTTTTT
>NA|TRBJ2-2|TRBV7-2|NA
CASSLMGTLFF
TGTGCCAGCAGCTTAATGGGGACGCTGTTTTTT
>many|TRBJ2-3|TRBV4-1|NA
CASSLGGHVGDTQYF
TGCGCCAGCAGCCTTGGGGGGCATGTAGGAGATACGCAGTATTTT
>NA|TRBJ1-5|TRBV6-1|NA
CASSEDRSQPKHF
TGTGCCAGCAGTGAAGATAGGAGTCAGCCCAAGCATTTT